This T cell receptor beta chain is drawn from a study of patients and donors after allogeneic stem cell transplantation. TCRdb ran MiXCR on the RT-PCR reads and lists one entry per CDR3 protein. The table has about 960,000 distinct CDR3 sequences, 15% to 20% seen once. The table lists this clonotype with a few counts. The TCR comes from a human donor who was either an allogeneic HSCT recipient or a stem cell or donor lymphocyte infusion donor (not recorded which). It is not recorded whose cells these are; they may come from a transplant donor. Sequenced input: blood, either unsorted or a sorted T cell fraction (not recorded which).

CDR3 DNA sequence: TGCGCCAGCGGCGGGGGAGTAAACACCGGGGAGCTGTTTTTT. Its protein is CASGGGVNTGELFF. V usage is TRBV5-1 and J usage is TRBJ2-2; TRBD2 agrees at 7 bases. J gave up 2 bases and V 7 bases, and 5 bases lay outside the gene matches. Germline V gene lookup returns CDR1 SGHRS and CDR2 YFSETQ. This CDR3 is 14 amino acids long.